The clone carrying this TCR beta chain showed up many times. Its antigen remains unknown. This sample was included in a study of Graves' ophthalmopathy and Graves' hyperthyroidism. Study-wide results and caveats: Sensitivity reached 87.88% and specificity about 81% for a 13-signature model separating ophthalmopathy from stable hyperthyroidism.

A volume of 10 ml of fresh peripheral blood supplied the PBMCs. The length of the CDR3 is 15 residues. CDR1 is MDHEN, CDR2 SYDVKM, per germline. V was shortened by 5 bases and J by 3 bases, with 17 bases between the two germline ends. RNA transcripts were the template, and TCR beta CDR3 regions were amplified from them. Amplification began with first-round RT-PCR using HTBI primers, then second-round multiplex PCR was performed. Each CDR3 protein is one row after TCRdb ran MiXCR on the multiplex PCR reads. The sample lists some 350,000 distinct CDR3 sequences, 17% occurring once. Sequences were obtained from peripheral blood. The source is an adult woman with stable Graves' hyperthyroidism. The genes are TRBV28 and TRBJ2-7; weak D call: TRBD2 (6 bases). CDR3 loop: CASSPPRGLSYEQYF. In DNA, the CDR3 is TGTGCCAGCAGTCCGCCTCGGGGGTTAAGCTACGAGCAGTACTTC.